Following are 22 T cell receptor beta chains from one sample sequenced in a study of technical replicates of blood from a few donors. Some clones are missing from TCRdb's copy, which holds only in-frame ones; the method was immunoSEQ multiplex PCR. The data show over 70,000 clones, with 90% to 95% seen just once and around 4.6% held by the top ten. Sequenced input: PBMCs. These receptor sequences come from a human donor in good health. Some clones in this sample may be carry-over from other donors' samples.

This chain links TRBV6-5 with TRBJ1-1, with 7 bases matching TRBD1. Germline V gene lookup returns CDR1 MNHEY and CDR2 SVGAGI. This CDR3 is built from 14 residues. V was clipped by 6 bases and J by 4 bases; unmatched bases: 8. Here the CDR3 DNA reads TGTGCCAGCAGCACAGGGGTTTCGGGCACTGAAGCTTTCTTT. It encodes CASSTGVSGTEAFF.

V and J are TRBV25-1 and TRBJ2-1; no clear D gene. The CDR3 has 15 amino acids. Between the trimmed V and J ends, which lost 2 bases and 5 bases, there was a span of 13 bases. Germline lookup yields CDR1 MGHDK and CDR2 SYGVNS. The CDR3: CASSEEVAADNEQFF. CDR3 DNA sequence: TGTGCCAGCAGTGAAGAGGTGGCGGCGGACAATGAGCAGTTCTTC.

The chain employs TRBV5-1 and TRBJ1-1; possibly TRBD1 for D (6 bases). CDR1 SGHRS and CDR2 YFSETQ come from the germline V gene. The germline V and J ends were trimmed by 4 bases and 4 bases, with 17 bases remaining between them. The length of the CDR3 is 15 residues. CDR3 sequence: CASSLPQGLGTEAFF. CDR3 sequence (DNA): TGCGCCAGCAGCCTCCCGCAGGGGCTGGGCACTGAAGCTTTCTTT.

The rearrangement joins TRBV27 to TRBJ2-1; 13 nucleotides line up with TRBD2. J gave up 11 bases and V 5 bases, and 12 bases lay outside the gene matches. The CDR3 sequence is 16 residues long. From germline, CDR1 is MNHEY and CDR2 SMNVEV (reference sequence). The CDR3 sequence is CASSAGLAGLRWKQFF. DNA for the CDR3: TGTGCCAGCAGTGCGGGACTAGCGGGGTTGAGGTGGAAGCAGTTCTTC.

In this sample, this clone turned up once. CDR3 sequence (DNA): TGTGCCAGCAGACCCCTTGGGACACCCGATCAGCCCCAGCATTTT. Amino acid sequence: CASRPLGTPDQPQHF. The V call is TRBV2, the J call TRBJ1-5, with D tentatively TRBD1 (6 bases). Trimming left V 6 bases short and J 5 bases short, with 17 bases between. The CDR3 is 15 amino acids. CDR1 SNHLY and CDR2 FYNNEI come from the germline V gene.

The CDR3 DNA reads TGTGCCAGCAGCTTCCGCGGACAGCCCCAGCATTTT. Amino acids: CASSFRGQPQHF. The gene calls are TRBV5-8 and TRBJ1-5; D is unresolved. The CDR3 spans 12 residues. Germline V gene data show CDR1 as SGHTS and CDR2 as YDEGEE. Trimming shortened V by 2 bases and J by 7 bases, and 7 bases separated the two germline ends.

The chain has TRBV2 and TRBJ1-4; possibly TRBD1 for D (6 bases). The ends were cut back, 6 bases at V and 0 bases at J, with 11 bases in the middle. This CDR3 is 15 amino acids long. Per the germline V gene, CDR1 is SNHLY and CDR2 is FYNNEI. CDR3 region: CASRKTGTTNEKLFF. CDR3 DNA: TGTGCCAGCAGAAAAACAGGGACAACTAATGAAAAACTGTTTTTT. Supplemented by reference TRBV2 and TRBJ1-4, the full variable domain reads EPEVTQTPSHQVTQMGQEVILRCVPISNHLYFYWYRQILGQKVEFLVSFYNNEISEKSEIFDDQFSVERPDGSNFTLKIRSTKLEDSAMYFCASRKTGTTNEKLFFGSGTQLSVL.

The rearrangement uses TRBV4-1 and TRBJ2-7, with 7 bases fitting TRBD1. In germline, CDR1 is MGHRA, CDR2 YSYEKL. The CDR3 length is 14 residues. J lost 4 bases, V lost 4 bases, and 7 bases had no gene match. The DNA for the CDR3 is TGCGCCAGCAGCCGACCGGGACAGATATACGAGCAGTACTTC. Translating gives CASSRPGQIYEQYF.

V gene TRBV13 combines with J gene TRBJ2-3; 12 nucleotides agree with TRBD2. The germline V gene has CDR1 PRHDT and CDR2 FYEKMQ (reference sequence). This CDR3 has 18 amino acids. J gave up 4 bases and V 3 bases, and 11 bases lay outside the gene matches. The CDR3 DNA follows: TGTGCCAGCAGCTTTTCTAGCGGGAGGGCCAACGGGGCAGATACGCAGTATTTT. It codes for CASSFSSGRANGADTQYF.

The rearrangement uses TRBV12-5 and TRBJ2-3; 11 nucleotides agree with TRBD2. The V gene's germline CDR1 is LGHNT and CDR2 FRNRAP. This CDR3 contains 17 residues. J lost 4 bases, V lost 0 bases, and 6 bases had no gene match. CDR3 amino acids: CASGLVLAGGLSDTQYF. As DNA, the CDR3 is TGTGCTAGTGGTTTGGTCCTAGCGGGAGGCCTCTCAGATACGCAGTATTTT.

The rearrangement uses TRBV5-6 and TRBJ1-5; D is ambiguous. The CDR3 consists of 12 residues. Germline V gene data show CDR1 as SGHDT and CDR2 as YYEEEE. V dropped 2 bases and J dropped 2 bases, with 2 bases sitting between them. The CDR3 coding sequence is TGTGCCAGCAGCTTCGGCAATCAGCCCCAGCATTTT. Translation: CASSFGNQPQHF.

CDR3 residues: CASSFGQLDGYTF. DNA of the CDR3: TGTGCCAGCAGCTTCGGACAGCTTGATGGCTACACCTTC. The chain carries TRBV7-8 and TRBJ1-2, with D tentatively TRBD1 (6 bases). Germline-derived CDR1 and CDR2 are SGHVS and FQNEAQ. The length of the CDR3 is 13 residues. Trimming took 3 bases from V and 6 from J, leaving 11 bases between them.

The chain carries TRBV12-5 and TRBJ2-1; D is perhaps TRBD2 (5 bases). Germline V lookup: CDR1 LGHNT, CDR2 FRNRAP. The V and J ends lost 9 bases and 2 bases respectively, with 8 bases between them. The CDR3 is made up of 12 amino acids. In DNA, the CDR3 is TGTGCTAGCGGAGGTGCCTACAATGAGCAGTTCTTC. It translates to CASGGAYNEQFF.

The chain combines TRBV7-2 with TRBJ2-7; D is undetermined. The germline V and J ends were trimmed by 4 bases and 3 bases, with 4 bases remaining between them. The CDR3 length is 11 residues. CDR1 is SGHTA and CDR2 is FQGNSA in the germline V gene. This CDR3 reads CASSSFYEQYF. In nucleotides, the CDR3 is TGTGCCAGCAGCTCATTCTACGAGCAGTACTTC. Using reference TRBV7-2 and TRBJ2-7 for the parts outside the CDR3, the full variable domain is GAGVSQSPSNKVTEKGKDVELRCDPISGHTALYWYRQSLGQGLEFLIYFQGNSAPDKSGLPSDRFSAERTGGSVSTLTIQRTQQEDSAVYLCASSSFYEQYFGPGTRLTVT.

This chain links TRBV7-9 with TRBJ2-7; 7 bases line up with TRBD1. V lost 1 base to trimming and J lost 1 base; unmatched junction nucleotides: 1. There are 14 residues in the CDR3. Germline V gene sequence: CDR1 SEHNR, CDR2 FQNEAQ (reference sequence). CDR3: CASSLGDRSYEQYF. The CDR3 coding sequence is TGTGCCAGCAGCTTAGGGGACAGATCCTACGAGCAGTACTTC.

V usage is TRBV4-3 and J usage is TRBJ2-3; 7 nucleotides line up with TRBD2. This CDR3 comprises 16 residues. V was pared by 4 bases and J by 0 bases, with 7 bases of the junction left unmatched. CDR1 is LGHNA, CDR2 YSLEER, per germline. CDR3 region: CASSPLGGGSTDTQYF. The CDR3 DNA reads TGCGCCAGCAGCCCTCTGGGGGGGGGTAGCACAGATACGCAGTATTTT.

This rearrangement joins TRBV7-9 to TRBJ1-1, with D maybe TRBD1 (6 bases). The V end was cut by 1 base, the J end by 2 bases, with 11 bases between. Germline loops: CDR1 SEHNR, CDR2 FQNEAQ (reference sequence). This CDR3 is built from 15 residues. CDR3 protein: CASSLGRDTNTEAFF. CDR3 nucleotide sequence: TGTGCCAGCAGCTTAGGACGGGACACAAACACTGAAGCTTTCTTT. The full variable domain, its missing parts supplied by reference TRBV7-9 and TRBJ1-1, is DTGVSQNPRHKITKRGQNVTFRCDPISEHNRLYWYRQTLGQGPEFLTYFQNEAQLEKSRLLSDRFSAERPKGSFSTLEIQRTEQGDSAMYLCASSLGRDTNTEAFFGQGTRLTVV.

J is TRBJ2-1 and V is TRBV29-1, with D maybe TRBD1 (6 bases). Germline V gives CDR1 SQVTM, CDR2 ANQGSEA. The CDR3 runs 16 residues. Deletions cut 3 bases from V and 0 bases from J, with 15 bases between. The CDR3 DNA is TGCAGCGTTGACGCCCCTGACAGGTTCTCCTACAATGAGCAGTTCTTC. Its translation: CSVDAPDRFSYNEQFF.

The genes are TRBV6-6 and TRBJ2-7; 11 bases agree with TRBD2. Germline-derived CDR1 and CDR2 are MNHNY and SVGAGI (reference sequence). The CDR3 consists of 16 residues. V was pared by 4 bases and J by 6 bases, with 11 bases of the junction left unmatched. DNA for the CDR3: TGTGCCAGCAGTTTCTCCTCTAGCGGGAGGCAGGCCGAGCAGTACTTC. As protein: CASSFSSSGRQAEQYF.

The CDR3 sequence is CASSQGDSRTEAFF. The CDR3 DNA reads TGTGCCAGCAGCCAAGGTGACTCGCGAACTGAAGCTTTCTTT. This chain joins TRBV4-2 and TRBJ1-1; no definite D call. Trimming shortened V by 1 base and J by 5 bases, and 11 bases separated the two germline ends. The CDR3 consists of 14 residues. Germline CDR1 reads LGHNA; CDR2 reads YNFKEQ.

V and J are TRBV7-3 and TRBJ2-1; D is unclear. The CDR3 is made up of 15 amino acids. Trimming cost V 1 base and J 5 bases, with 12 bases left between them. From germline, CDR1 is SGHTA and CDR2 FQGTGA. This chain's CDR3 is CASSLKAAFHNEQFF. CDR3 sequence (DNA): TGTGCCAGCAGCTTAAAGGCAGCGTTTCACAATGAGCAGTTCTTC.

The V gene is TRBV12-1, the J gene TRBJ2-7; the D call of TRBD1 is as the table states it, not checked on the DNA. TRBV12-1 is deemed a pseudogene. This CDR3 region has 12 residues. The CDR3 sequence is CASSFRVNEQYF. In nucleotides, the CDR3 is TGTGCCAGCAGCTTCAGGGTAAACGAGCAGTACTTC.